One sample yielded the 18 T cell receptor beta chains listed below, sequenced in a study of identical twins. Each CDR3 protein is one row after TCRdb ran MiXCR on the 5' RACE reads. The sample holds roughly 290,000 distinct CDR3 sequences, roughly 10% seen once. The same data also went into a second study, on yellow fever vaccine responses in identical twins.

Sequenced: CD8+ T cells sorted from blood. The receptors originated from a woman aged 18-29 years in good health.

This clonotype has ten or more counts. The chain's CDR3 is CSARDGGYAEAFF. The CDR3 DNA is TGCAGTGCTAGAGATGGGGGCTACGCTGAAGCTTTCTTT. The chain has TRBV20-1 and TRBJ1-1, with D tentatively TRBD1 (6 bases). The CDR3 loop spans 13 amino acids. CDR1 DFQATT and CDR2 SNEGSKA come from the germline V gene (reference sequence). Trimming shortened V by 0 bases and J by 6 bases, and 11 bases separated the two germline ends.

At least ten counts were recorded for this clonotype. This chain joins TRBV4-3 and TRBJ2-5, with D perhaps TRBD1 or TRBD2 (5 bases each). CDR1 and CDR2 from the germline V gene are LGHNA and YSLEER. The CDR3 is 15 amino acids. Trimming stripped 3 bases from V and 6 bases from J, with 17 bases between. CDR3 sequence: CASSQAGTQRQTQYF. The CDR3 DNA reads TGCGCCAGCAGCCAGGCCGGGACCCAAAGGCAGACCCAGTACTTC.

The V gene is TRBV9, the J gene TRBJ2-1, with D tentatively TRBD2 (6 bases). Germline V gives CDR1 SGDLS, CDR2 YYNGEE. This CDR3 is 17 amino acids long. V lost 3 bases to trimming and J lost 8 bases, with 24 bases between them. The chain's CDR3 is CASSAQNRDSSSDEQFF. The DNA for the CDR3 is TGTGCCAGCAGCGCCCAGAACCGGGACTCGTCGAGTGATGAGCAGTTCTTC. Variable domain in full (rest from reference TRBV9 and TRBJ2-1): DSGVTQTPKHLITATGQRVTLRCSPRSGDLSVYWYQQSLDQGLQFLIQYYNGEERAKGNILERFSAQQFPDLHSELNLSSLELGDSALYFCASSAQNRDSSSDEQFFGPGTRLTVL.

This clonotype was counted ten times or more. The chain employs TRBV7-8 and TRBJ1-5; D gene uncertain. The V end lost 6 bases, the J end lost 0 bases, and 9 bases lay between the germline ends. The germline gives CDR1 SGHVS, CDR2 FQNEAQ. This CDR3 comprises 14 residues. CDR3 in amino acids: CASSFYGSNQPQHF. The CDR3 coding sequence is TGTGCCAGCAGTTTCTACGGTAGCAATCAGCCCCAGCATTTT.

The sample holds a few counts of this clonotype. This sequence joins TRBV6-2 or TRBV6-3 and TRBJ2-1; D is possibly TRBD2 (6 bases). The V end was cut by 10 bases, the J end by 6 bases, with 19 bases between. This CDR3 region has 14 residues. In germline, CDR1 is MNHEY, CDR2 SVGEGT. The chain's CDR3 is CAIAGTSIANEQFF. The CDR3 DNA reads TGTGCCATTGCCGGGACTTCCATTGCCAATGAGCAGTTCTTC.

At least ten counts were recorded for this clonotype. The chain has TRBV7-9 and TRBJ1-5; 7 bases map to TRBD1. The length of the CDR3 is 12 residues. CDR1 and CDR2 (germline): SEHNR, FQNEAQ (reference sequence). The trim removed 6 bases at V and 6 bases at J, leaving 2 bases unmatched. The CDR3 sequence is CASSQGGQPQHF. The CDR3 nucleotides read TGTGCCAGCAGTCAGGGGGGTCAGCCCCAGCATTTT.

This clonotype was seen a handful of times. The genes are TRBV10-3 and TRBJ2-5; 13 bases align to TRBD2. J was trimmed by 1 base and V by 5 bases; bases with no gene match: 1. The CDR3 consists of 15 residues. Germline CDR1 reads ENHRY; CDR2 reads SYGVKD. CDR3 region: CAISRTSGGQETQYF. CDR3 nucleotides: TGTGCCATCAGTAGGACTAGCGGGGGCCAAGAGACCCAGTACTTC.

This clonotype was seen more than once but under ten times. The chain uses TRBV4-1 and TRBJ2-5; 10 bases are a match to TRBD2. Looked up from germline, CDR1 is MGHRA and CDR2 is YSYEKL. The CDR3 length is 15 residues. Losses at the gene ends were 0 bases for V and 5 bases for J; bases not matched to a gene: 3. Here the CDR3 DNA reads TGCGCCAGCAGCCAAGAGAGGACTAGCGGTGAGACCCAGTACTTC. As protein: CASSQERTSGETQYF.

This clonotype was picked up many times. The chain couples TRBV25-1 to TRBJ2-7; 8 nucleotides agree with TRBD1. Per the germline V gene, CDR1 is MGHDK and CDR2 is SYGVNS. After removal of 5 bases from V and 1 base from J, the junction contained 7 bases not matched to a gene. CDR3 length: 15 amino acids. The CDR3 is CASSLDRGLSYEQYF. The DNA for the CDR3 is TGTGCCAGCAGTCTAGACAGGGGCCTTTCCTACGAGCAGTACTTC.

This rearrangement joins TRBV20-1 to TRBJ2-1; 10 bases are a match to TRBD2. This CDR3 region has 14 residues. CDR1 and CDR2 from the germline V gene are DFQATT and SNEGSKA (reference sequence). V lost 6 bases to trimming and J lost 4 bases; unmatched junction nucleotides: 6. As DNA, the CDR3 is TGCAGTGCGCCAACTAGCGGGGTTTACAATGAGCAGTTCTTC. Amino acids: CSAPTSGVYNEQFF.

This clonotype has ten or more counts. The rearrangement joins TRBV9 to TRBJ2-5; 8 nucleotides line up with TRBD1. The germline CDR1 and CDR2 sequences are SGDLS and YYNGEE. J was trimmed by 5 bases and V by 3 bases; bases with no gene match: 9. The CDR3 covers 15 residues. CDR3 DNA sequence: TGTGCCAGCAGCGACCGACAGGGGATTCAGGAGACCCAGTACTTC. Translation gives CASSDRQGIQETQYF.

As regards this clonotype: The germline gene is not matched at one end of the junction; a read error may be the cause. The chain employs TRBV27 and TRBJ2-7; 9 positions match TRBD1. There are 14 residues in the CDR3. Germline-derived CDR1 and CDR2 are MNHEY and SMNVEV (reference sequence). CDR3 DNA: TGTGTCAGCAGTGTGGGACAGGGCCCCCACGAGCAGTACTTC. Translation: CVSSVGQGPHEQYF.

This clonotype came up many times. This chain links TRBV12-3 or TRBV12-4 with TRBJ1-5; D might be TRBD1 (5 bases). This CDR3 has 15 residues. The V end lost 6 bases, the J end lost 3 bases, and 15 bases lay between the germline ends. In DNA, the CDR3 is TGTGCCAGCAGAGGGACGGAGATTAACAATCAGCCCCAGCATTTT. This codes for CASRGTEINNQPQHF.

This clonotype was picked up a small number of times. The rearrangement uses TRBV7-9 and TRBJ2-2, with 9 bases identical to TRBD1. The germline gives CDR1 SEHNR, CDR2 FQNEAQ (reference sequence). This CDR3 is built from 16 residues. With 5 bases clipped from V and 4 bases from J, the junction kept 8 bases outside the gene matches. CDR3 sequence reads: CASSDRGGGPTGELFF. For the CDR3, the DNA is TGTGCCAGCAGCGACAGGGGGGGGGGACCCACCGGGGAGCTGTTTTTT.

This clonotype was seen at least ten times. An end of the junction differs from the germline gene, which may be a read error. The chain recombines TRBV29-1 with TRBJ1-1; D is ambiguous. CDR1 is SQVTM, CDR2 ANQGSEA, per germline. The CDR3 runs 12 residues. CDR3 bases: TGCAGCGTTTTTGGAATGAACACTGAAGCGTTCTTT. This gives the protein CSVFGMNTEAFF. The whole variable domain, filled in from reference TRBV29-1 and TRBJ1-1, reads SAVISQKPSRDICQRGTSLTIQCQVDSQVTMMFWYRQQPGQSLTLIATANQGSEATYESGFVIDKFPISRPNLTFSTLTVSNMSPEDSSIYLCSVFGMNTEAFFGQGTRLTVV.

This clonotype showed up many times. The chain combines TRBV10-3 with TRBJ2-7; D remains ambiguous. V lost 4 bases to trimming and J lost 2 bases, with 6 bases between them. This CDR3 is built from 12 residues. CDR1 is ENHRY, CDR2 SYGVKD, per germline. CDR3: CAISASPYEQYF. The CDR3 nucleotides are TGTGCCATCAGTGCCTCCCCCTACGAGCAGTACTTC.

The V call is TRBV20-1, the J call TRBJ2-7, with 7 bases that match TRBD1. The CDR3 has 14 amino acids. Germline CDR1 and CDR2: DFQATT and SNEGSKA (reference sequence). With 5 bases clipped from V and 6 bases from J, the junction kept 13 bases outside the gene matches. CDR3 protein: CSASPSHPGGEQYF. In DNA form, the CDR3 reads TGCAGTGCTTCACCCTCCCACCCAGGGGGCGAGCAGTACTTC.

This clonotype showed up just a few times. The V call is TRBV29-1, the J call TRBJ1-5, with TRBD1 matching over 12 bases. J lost 6 bases, V lost 3 bases, and 6 bases had no gene match. The CDR3 totals 15 residues. Germline CDR1 reads SQVTM; CDR2 reads ANQGSEA. The CDR3 spells CSVETGTGGGQPQHF. The CDR3 bases are TGCAGCGTTGAGACAGGGACAGGGGGCGGTCAGCCCCAGCATTTT.